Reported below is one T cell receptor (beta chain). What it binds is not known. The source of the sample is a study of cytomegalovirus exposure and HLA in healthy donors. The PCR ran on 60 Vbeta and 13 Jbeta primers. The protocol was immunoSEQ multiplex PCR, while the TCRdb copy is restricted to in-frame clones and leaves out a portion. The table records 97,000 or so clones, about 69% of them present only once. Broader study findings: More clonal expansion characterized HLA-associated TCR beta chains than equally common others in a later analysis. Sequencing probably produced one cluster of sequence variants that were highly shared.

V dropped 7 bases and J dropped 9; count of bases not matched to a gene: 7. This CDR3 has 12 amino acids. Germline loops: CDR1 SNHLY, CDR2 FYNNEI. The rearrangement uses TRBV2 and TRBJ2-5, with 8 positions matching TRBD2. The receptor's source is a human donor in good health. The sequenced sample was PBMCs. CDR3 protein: CASTLAGSAQYF. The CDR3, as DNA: TGTGCCAGCACTCTAGCGGGTTCGGCCCAGTACTTC. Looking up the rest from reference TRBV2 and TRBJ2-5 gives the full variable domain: EPEVTQTPSHQVTQMGQEVILRCVPISNHLYFYWYRQILGQKVEFLVSFYNNEISEKSEIFDDQFSVERPDGSNFTLKIRSTKLEDSAMYFCASTLAGSAQYFGPGTRLLVL.